Following are 10 T cell receptor beta chains from one sample sequenced in a study of blood T cells in healthy people across ages. A second PCR, run for roughly 7 to 12 cycles, used a sample-barcoded 5' primer plus a J-beta primer mix. TCRdb processed the 5' RACE reads anew with MiXCR; each CDR3 protein has one entry. This sample yields about 800,000 distinct CDR3 sequences, of which approximately 25% are seen a single time; around 3.6% belongs to the top ten. The same specimen was also included in a second study, on T cells of mothers and their children.

The specimen sequenced was blood. These receptors were collected from a boy aged 5-17 years in good health.

Many counts were recorded for this clonotype. V gene TRBV9 combines with J gene TRBJ1-2; D possibly corresponds to TRBD1 (6 bases). CDR3 length equals 20 residues. Germline-derived CDR1 and CDR2 are SGDLS and YYNGEE. V lost 0 bases to trimming and J lost 4 bases, with 28 bases between them. CDR3 loop: CASSVEEVPGHGRLGYGYTF. The CDR3 coding sequence is TGTGCCAGCAGCGTAGAGGAGGTGCCGGGACACGGTCGGCTGGGCTATGGCTACACCTTC.

Of note for this clonotype: One junction end does not reproduce the germline sequence, and a read error may be involved. The chain recombines TRBV12-3 or TRBV12-4 with TRBJ2-5; D gene uncertain. The CDR3 has 11 residues. The CDR3 loop reads CTSSSRETQYF. The CDR3 region has the DNA TGTACCAGCAGTTCCAGGGAGACCCAGTACTTC.

This clonotype appeared a few times. The J gene is TRBJ2-1, the V gene TRBV7-2; 8 bases map to TRBD1. With V trimmed by 5 bases and J by 7 bases, 7 bases remained unmatched. Germline V CDR1 and CDR2: SGHTA, FQGNSA. The CDR3 has 14 amino acids. The CDR3 reads CASSHPTGGNEQFF. In DNA, the CDR3 is TGTGCCAGCAGCCATCCTACAGGGGGGAATGAGCAGTTCTTC.

This clonotype was seen a few times. The V gene is TRBV27, the J gene TRBJ2-1; TRBD1 aligns across 8 bases. The CDR3 has 14 amino acids. Unmatched junction bases numbered 5, after V lost 2 bases and J lost 8 bases. Germline CDR1 is MNHEY and CDR2 is SMNVEV (reference sequence). The CDR3 loop reads CASSLIGQGDEQFF. CDR3 DNA sequence: TGTGCCAGCAGTTTAATAGGACAGGGTGATGAGCAGTTCTTC.

This clonotype was seen only a few times. The genes are TRBV7-6 and TRBJ2-7, with 8 nucleotides matching TRBD1. There are 18 residues in the CDR3. With 8 bases clipped from V and 1 base from J, the junction kept 19 bases outside the gene matches. CDR1 and CDR2 (germline): SGHVS, FNYEAQ. DNA for the CDR3: TGTGCCAGCTCCGGCGGCAAGGTGGACAGGGCGGTGTCCTACGAGCAGTACTTC. Translating gives CASSGGKVDRAVSYEQYF.

This clonotype was detected many times. This chain joins TRBV3-1 and TRBJ2-5; D is possibly TRBD1 (6 bases). The germline gives CDR1 LGHDT, CDR2 YNNKEL (reference sequence). Trimming removed 0 bases at V and 10 bases at J, with 15 bases between. CDR3 length: 14 residues. The CDR3, as DNA: TGTGCCAGCAGCCAAGATCAGGGGAGCCCGGGCCAGTACTTC. Amino acid sequence: CASSQDQGSPGQYF.

This clonotype has a handful of counts. The genes are TRBV7-2 and TRBJ1-4; D not certain. Deletions cut 1 base from V and 7 bases from J, with 13 bases between. The CDR3 has 15 amino acids. Germline CDR1 is SGHTA and CDR2 is FQGNSA. CDR3 sequence reads: CASSLGGQSGEKLFF. CDR3 sequence (DNA): TGTGCCAGCAGCTTAGGAGGCCAGTCTGGTGAAAAACTGTTTTTT.

This clonotype was counted between two and nine times. The rearrangement uses TRBV30 and TRBJ2-3, with 10 bases identical to TRBD2. The V and J ends lost 4 bases and 2 bases, in that order; junction bases with no gene match: 12. This CDR3 region has 17 residues. Germline CDR1 GTSNPN, CDR2 SVGIG (reference sequence). CDR3 amino acids: CAWTLGSSGGDTDTQYF. Written as DNA, the CDR3 is TGTGCCTGGACCCTAGGGTCTAGCGGGGGTGACACAGATACGCAGTATTTT.

This clonotype was found a few times. This chain links TRBV28 with TRBJ2-4; weak D call: TRBD1 (5 bases). Germline V gives CDR1 MDHEN, CDR2 SYDVKM. The CDR3 consists of 17 residues. Trimming shortened V by 3 bases and J by 0 bases, and 15 bases separated the two germline ends. CDR3 amino acids: CASSFLDSILAKNIQYF. Here the CDR3 DNA reads TGTGCCAGCAGTTTCCTAGACAGTATACTAGCCAAAAACATTCAGTACTTC. Supplemented by reference TRBV28 and TRBJ2-4, the full variable domain reads DVKVTQSSRYLVKRTGEKVFLECVQDMDHENMFWYRQDPGLGLRLIYFSYDVKMKEKGDIPEGYSVSREKKERFSLILESASTNQTSMYLCASSFLDSILAKNIQYFGAGTRLSVL.

This clonotype has only one observation. The gene calls are TRBV4-1 and TRBJ1-1; D is unclear. Germline-derived CDR1 and CDR2 are MGHRA and YSYEKL. V was clipped by 4 bases and J by 4 bases, with 13 bases between them. The CDR3 runs to 14 residues. As DNA, the CDR3 is TGCGCCAGCAGCCCTGAGGTGGAGGGCACTGAAGCTTTCTTT. It translates to CASSPEVEGTEAFF.